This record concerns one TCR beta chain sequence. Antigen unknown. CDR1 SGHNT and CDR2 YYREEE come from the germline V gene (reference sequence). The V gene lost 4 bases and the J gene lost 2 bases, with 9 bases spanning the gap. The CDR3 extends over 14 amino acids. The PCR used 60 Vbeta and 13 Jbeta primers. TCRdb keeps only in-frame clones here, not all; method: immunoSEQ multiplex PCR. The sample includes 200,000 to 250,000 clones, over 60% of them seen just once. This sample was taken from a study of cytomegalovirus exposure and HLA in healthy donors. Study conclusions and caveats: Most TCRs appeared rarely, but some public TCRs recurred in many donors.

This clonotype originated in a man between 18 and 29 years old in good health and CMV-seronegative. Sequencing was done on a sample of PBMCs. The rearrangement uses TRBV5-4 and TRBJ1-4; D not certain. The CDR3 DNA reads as TGTGCCAGCAGCCCAAGAGGTACTAATGAAAAACTGTTTTTT. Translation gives CASSPRGTNEKLFF.